The sequence of this TCR beta chain was determined in a study of cytomegalovirus exposure and HLA in healthy donors. The study, taken as a whole, reports: As a later analysis showed, a missense DCLRE1C variant was linked to trimming of TCR beta V- and J-genes.

As for the donors, each was a healthy bone marrow donor. As regards this clone: Antigen: not known.

Primers included in the PCR were 60 Vbeta and 13 Jbeta primers. Some clones are missing from TCRdb's copy, which holds only in-frame ones; the method was immunoSEQ multiplex PCR. This table holds 120,000 to 150,000 clones. Losses at the gene ends were 1 base for V and 7 bases for J; bases not matched to a gene: 7. The CDR3 runs to 15 residues. The germline gives CDR1 SEHNR, CDR2 FQNEAQ (reference sequence). The sequence was collected from a woman aged 45-60 years in good health and CMV-seronegative. Sequencing was performed on PBMCs. The chain employs TRBV7-9 and TRBJ2-3, with TRBD1 matching 8 bases. CDR3 residues: CASSLGAGQDYTQYF. The CDR3 region has the DNA TGTGCCAGCAGCTTAGGGGCGGGACAGGACTATACGCAGTATTTT.